The 14 T cell receptor beta chains reported below all come from one sample, sequenced in a study of cytomegalovirus exposure and HLA in healthy donors. Primers: 60 Vbeta forward and 13 Jbeta reverse. Generated by immunoSEQ multiplex PCR, the TCRdb table keeps only in-frame clones and is missing some. The data contain around 190,000 clones, roughly four fifths of them singletons. The source material was PBMCs. The receptors derive from a young man in good health and CMV-seronegative.

This clone was detected a few times. The chain carries TRBV11-2 and TRBJ1-1; D is unclear. This CDR3 has 14 residues. Trimming cost V 1 base and J 0 bases, with 6 bases left between them. Germline assignment: CDR1 SGHAT and CDR2 FQNNGV. This CDR3 is CASSLVRLNTEAFF. The DNA of the CDR3 is TGTGCCAGCAGCTTAGTCAGATTGAACACTGAAGCTTTCTTT.

V usage is TRBV19 and J usage is TRBJ2-7, with TRBD1 identical over 12 bases. V dropped 3 bases and J dropped 2; count of bases not matched to a gene: 2. The CDR3 sequence is 15 residues long. Germline V gives CDR1 LNHDA, CDR2 SQIVND (reference sequence). The CDR3 sequence is CASSMGTGGPYEQYF. The CDR3 DNA reads as TGTGCCAGTAGTATGGGGACAGGGGGCCCCTACGAGCAGTACTTC.

This chain joins TRBV29-1 and TRBJ2-5; D unclear. This CDR3 is 14 amino acids long. Per the germline V gene, CDR1 is SQVTM and CDR2 is ANQGSEA. The V gene lost 4 bases and the J gene lost 3 bases, with 15 bases spanning the gap. For the CDR3, the DNA is TGCAGCGTTGGGGCAAGGCTTCGAGAAGAGACCCAGTACTTC. It is translated as CSVGARLREETQYF. Based on the CDR3 plus reference TRBV29-1 and TRBJ2-5, the full variable domain is SAVISQKPSRDICQRGTSLTIQCQVDSQVTMMFWYRQQPGQSLTLIATANQGSEATYESGFVIDKFPISRPNLTFSTLTVSNMSPEDSSIYLCSVGARLREETQYFGPGTRLLVL.

The V call is TRBV9, the J call TRBJ1-5, with 11 bases matching TRBD1. This CDR3 comprises 15 residues. Germline trimming cut 3 bases from V and 5 bases from J; bases unmatched to any gene: 4. Per the germline V gene, CDR1 is SGDLS and CDR2 is YYNGEE. The CDR3, as DNA: TGTGCCAGCAGCGCAGGGACAGGGGGGGATCAGCCCCAGCATTTT. Amino acid sequence: CASSAGTGGDQPQHF.

This rearrangement joins TRBV5-1 to TRBJ2-2; TRBD2 matches at 7 bases. J lost 3 bases, V lost 4 bases, and 6 bases had no gene match. Germline-derived CDR1 and CDR2 are SGHRS and YFSETQ. The CDR3 covers 15 residues. The CDR3 coding sequence is TGCGCCAGCAGCCGGGCTAGCGGAGACACCGGGGAGCTGTTTTTT. Translated: CASSRASGDTGELFF.

This clone showed up just once. The chain links TRBV7-2 to TRBJ2-1, with 7 positions matching TRBD2. V dropped 4 bases and J dropped 3; count of bases not matched to a gene: 6. Germline V lookup: CDR1 SGHTA, CDR2 FQGNSA. This CDR3 has 15 residues. CDR3 amino acids: CASSWTRTSYNEQFF. For the CDR3, the DNA is TGTGCCAGCAGCTGGACGCGGACTAGCTACAATGAGCAGTTCTTC.

V is TRBV29-1 and J is TRBJ1-2; D remains ambiguous. The V gene lost 7 bases and the J gene lost 2 bases, with 11 bases spanning the gap. Germline-derived CDR1 and CDR2 are SQVTM and ANQGSEA. The CDR3 has 12 amino acids. Here the CDR3 DNA reads TGCAGCGGAGCGCGGGAAAACTATGGCTACACCTTC. As protein: CSGARENYGYTF.

The rearrangement links TRBV7-6 to TRBJ1-1, with a weak D call TRBD1 (6 bases). The germline V gene has CDR1 SGHVS and CDR2 FNYEAQ. The V end lost 4 bases, the J end lost 1 base, and 7 bases lay between the germline ends. The CDR3 sequence is 13 residues long. The CDR3: CASSWDKNTEAFF. CDR3 bases: TGTGCCAGCAGCTGGGACAAGAACACTGAAGCTTTCTTT.

A single count supports this clone. J is TRBJ2-2 and V is TRBV4-3; possible D gene TRBD1, 5 bases. The ends were cut back, 0 bases at V and 4 bases at J, with 12 bases in the middle. The CDR3 spans 16 residues. The V gene's germline CDR1 is LGHNA and CDR2 YSLEER. In nucleotides, the CDR3 is TGCGCCAGCAGCCAAGAGCCAGGGTGGGGCACCGGGGAGCTGTTTTTT. Translated: CASSQEPGWGTGELFF.

This clone was seen a few times. The chain uses TRBV5-5 and TRBJ2-3; the match to TRBD1 covers 9 bases. This CDR3 contains 15 residues. V trimming: 2 bases; J trimming: 4 bases; junction bases outside the gene matches: 5. The germline gives CDR1 SGHKS, CDR2 YYEKEE (reference sequence). The CDR3 protein is CASSFRTGAADTQYF. As DNA, the CDR3 is TGTGCCAGCAGCTTCAGGACAGGGGCAGCAGATACGCAGTATTTT. Filled out from reference TRBV5-5 and TRBJ2-3, the complete variable domain reads DAGVTQSPTHLIKTRGQQVTLRCSPISGHKSVSWYQQVLGQGPQFIFQYYEKEERGRGNFPDRFSARQFPNYSSELNVNALLLGDSALYLCASSFRTGAADTQYFGPGTRLTVL.

The chain joins TRBV7-3 to TRBJ2-2; no clear D gene. V was trimmed by 2 bases and J by 6 bases, leaving 10 bases between them. The CDR3 runs 14 residues. The germline CDR1 and CDR2 sequences are SGHTA and FQGTGA. The CDR3 bases are TGTGCCAGCAGCTTAGGTGGCAGTCCCGGGGAGCTGTTTTTT. It translates to CASSLGGSPGELFF.

This chain uses TRBV27 with TRBJ2-2; TRBD1 matches at 9 bases. This CDR3 spans 17 amino acids. Germline V gene data show CDR1 as MNHEY and CDR2 as SMNVEV (reference sequence). V gave up 1 base and J gave up 2 bases; unmatched junction bases: 5. CDR3 residues: CASSLFPTGGNTGELFF. In DNA form, the CDR3 reads TGTGCCAGCAGTTTATTCCCGACAGGGGGAAACACCGGGGAGCTGTTTTTT.

This clone was seen only a few times. The chain employs TRBV14 and TRBJ1-1, with 7 bases matching TRBD1. Germline V lookup: CDR1 SGHDN, CDR2 FVKESK. The ends lost 5 bases at V and 5 bases at J; junction bases unmatched: 11. This CDR3 is built from 15 residues. CDR3 sequence reads: CASSSLGRGRTEAFF. The DNA of the CDR3 is TGTGCCAGCAGCAGTTTGGGCAGGGGGAGGACTGAAGCTTTCTTT.

CDR3 sequence (DNA): TGTGCCAGCAGCTACAGGACAGGGGGGTACGAGCAGTACTTC. Translating it yields CASSYRTGGYEQYF. This chain connects TRBV7-2 to TRBJ2-7; 10 positions agree with TRBD1. Germline CDR1 SGHTA, CDR2 FQGNSA. V was pared by 4 bases and J by 4 bases, with 4 bases of the junction left unmatched. The CDR3 sequence is 14 residues long. Supplemented by reference TRBV7-2 and TRBJ2-7, the full variable domain reads GAGVSQSPSNKVTEKGKDVELRCDPISGHTALYWYRQSLGQGLEFLIYFQGNSAPDKSGLPSDRFSAERTGGSVSTLTIQRTQQEDSAVYLCASSYRTGGYEQYFGPGTRLTVT.